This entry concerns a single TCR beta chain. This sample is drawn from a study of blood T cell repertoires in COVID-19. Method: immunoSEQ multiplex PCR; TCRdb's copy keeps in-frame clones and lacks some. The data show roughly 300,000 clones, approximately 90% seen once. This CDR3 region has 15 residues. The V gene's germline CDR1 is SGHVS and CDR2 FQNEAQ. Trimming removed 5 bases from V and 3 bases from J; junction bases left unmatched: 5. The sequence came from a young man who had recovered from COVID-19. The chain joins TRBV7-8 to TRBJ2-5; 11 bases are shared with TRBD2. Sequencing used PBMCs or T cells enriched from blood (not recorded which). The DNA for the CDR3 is TGTGCCAGCAGCCACTTTAGCGGGAGGGAAGAGACCCAGTACTTC. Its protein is CASSHFSGREETQYF.